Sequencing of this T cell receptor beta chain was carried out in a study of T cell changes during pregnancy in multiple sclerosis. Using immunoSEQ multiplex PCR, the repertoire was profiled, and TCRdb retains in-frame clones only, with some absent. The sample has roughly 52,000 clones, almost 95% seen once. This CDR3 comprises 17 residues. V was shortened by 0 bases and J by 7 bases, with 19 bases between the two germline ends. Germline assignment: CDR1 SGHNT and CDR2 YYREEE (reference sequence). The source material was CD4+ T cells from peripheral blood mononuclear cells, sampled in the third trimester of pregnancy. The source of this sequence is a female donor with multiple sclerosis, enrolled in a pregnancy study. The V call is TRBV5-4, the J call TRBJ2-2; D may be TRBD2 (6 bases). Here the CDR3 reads CASSLAGTRDFGGELFF. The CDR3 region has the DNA TGTGCCAGCAGCTTGGCCGGGACTCGCGACTTCGGCGGGGAGCTGTTTTTT.